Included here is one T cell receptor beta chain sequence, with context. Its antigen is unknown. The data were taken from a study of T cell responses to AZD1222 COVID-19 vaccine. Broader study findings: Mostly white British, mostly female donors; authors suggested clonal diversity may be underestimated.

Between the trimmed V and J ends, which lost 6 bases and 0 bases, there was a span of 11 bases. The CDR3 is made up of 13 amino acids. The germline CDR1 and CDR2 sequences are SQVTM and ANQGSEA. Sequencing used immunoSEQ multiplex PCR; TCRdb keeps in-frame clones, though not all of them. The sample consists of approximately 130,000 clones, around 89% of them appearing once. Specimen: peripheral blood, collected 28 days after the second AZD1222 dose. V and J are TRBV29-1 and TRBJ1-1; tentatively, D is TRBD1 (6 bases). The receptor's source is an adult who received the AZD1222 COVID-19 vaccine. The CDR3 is CSVSGVLNTEAFF. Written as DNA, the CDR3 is TGCAGCGTCTCAGGGGTTTTGAACACTGAAGCTTTCTTT.